This T cell receptor beta chain was retrieved from a study of blood T cells in healthy people across ages. Findings and caveats of the study: Age advanced and TCR beta diversity per million T cells fell, roughly linearly.

Together with a sample-barcoded 5' primer, a J-beta primer mix was included in a second PCR lasting roughly 6 to 12 cycles. TCRdb passed the 5' RACE reads through MiXCR, listing each CDR3 protein once. The data contain fewer than 800,000 distinct CDR3 sequences, around 20% of them seen just once; the ten biggest clones take up approximately 3.7%. A word on this clonotype: Its specificity is unknown.

This TCR came from a man aged 70-80 years in good health. Specimen: blood.

The CDR3 protein is CSAVRKEDRETDTQYF. CDR3 coding DNA: TGCAGTGCTGTTCGTAAGGAGGACAGGGAAACAGATACGCAGTATTTT. The chain combines TRBV20-1 with TRBJ2-3, with TRBD1 matching 8 bases. The CDR3 contains 16 residues. The ends lost 5 bases at V and 3 bases at J; junction bases unmatched: 13. Germline-derived CDR1 and CDR2 are DFQATT and SNEGSKA (reference sequence).